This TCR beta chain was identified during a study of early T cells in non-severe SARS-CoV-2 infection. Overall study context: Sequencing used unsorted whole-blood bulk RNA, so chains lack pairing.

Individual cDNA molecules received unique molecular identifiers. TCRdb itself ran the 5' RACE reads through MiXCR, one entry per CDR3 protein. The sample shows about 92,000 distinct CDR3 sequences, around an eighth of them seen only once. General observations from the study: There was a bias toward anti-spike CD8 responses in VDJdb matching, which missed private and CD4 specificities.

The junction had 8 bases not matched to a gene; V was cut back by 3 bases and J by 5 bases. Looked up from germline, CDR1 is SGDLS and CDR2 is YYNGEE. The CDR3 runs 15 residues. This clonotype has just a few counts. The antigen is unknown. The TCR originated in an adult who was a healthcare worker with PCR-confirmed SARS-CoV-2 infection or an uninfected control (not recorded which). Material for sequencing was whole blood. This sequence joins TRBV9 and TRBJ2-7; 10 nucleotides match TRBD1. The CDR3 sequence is CASSAEAGTGDEQYF. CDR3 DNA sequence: TGTGCCAGCAGCGCCGAGGCCGGGACAGGGGACGAGCAGTACTTC.